This TCR beta chain is from a study of T cells after yellow fever vaccination. Germline V gene lookup returns CDR1 SGHTA and CDR2 FQGNSA. The germline V and J ends were trimmed by 5 bases and 5 bases, with 20 bases remaining between them. The CDR3 runs to 16 residues. TCRdb itself ran the 5' RACE reads through MiXCR, one entry per CDR3 protein. Of some 320,000 distinct CDR3 sequences listed, roughly 9.4% are singletons. This clonotype was detected a few times. This sequence originates from a man aged 18 to 29 who received the YFV17D yellow fever vaccine. This specimen was PBMCs, taken on the day of the first yellow fever vaccination. The chain combines TRBV7-2 with TRBJ2-3; perhaps TRBD2 as D (5 bases). The CDR3 DNA reads as TGTGCCAGCAGCCCTACCACCCTCGGACTGAAAGATACGCAGTATTTT. Encoded protein: CASSPTTLGLKDTQYF.